This T cell receptor (beta chain) was captured by sequencing in a study of graft-versus-host responses after intestinal transplantation. Method: immunoSEQ multiplex PCR; TCRdb's copy keeps in-frame clones and lacks some. This table holds about 90,000 clones, just under 95% found once. As for this clone: The antigen remains unidentified.

Germline loops: CDR1 SGHRS, CDR2 YFSETQ. Between the trimmed V and J ends, which lost 5 bases and 6 bases, there was a span of 14 bases. This CDR3 has 13 residues. This chain joins TRBV5-1 and TRBJ1-1; D possibly corresponds to TRBD1 (6 bases). The sample consisted of unstimulated CD8+ T cells sorted from spleen or lymph node cells, taken before transplant. The TCR comes from a human donor who was the organ donor for an intestinal transplant. CDR3 amino acids: CASRGTGYSEAFF. Here the CDR3 DNA reads TGCGCCAGCAGGGGTACAGGGTACTCTGAAGCTTTCTTT. Complete variable domain (other parts from reference TRBV5-1 and TRBJ1-1): KAGVTQTPRYLIKTRGQQVTLSCSPISGHRSVSWYQQTPGQGLQFLFEYFSETQRNKGNFPGRFSGRQFSNSRSEMNVSTLELGDSALYLCASRGTGYSEAFFGQGTRLTVV.